This T cell receptor beta chain was obtained from a study of T cells after yellow fever vaccination. Study background: Those fractions that held only low numbers of cells were prepared using the SMART-Seq v4 Ultra Low Input RNA kit. Findings of the study overall: Although most clonotypes did not, a small share appeared in both CD4 and CD8 compartments.

A single record per CDR3 protein comes from TCRdb applying MiXCR to the 5' RACE reads. The table has under 350,000 distinct CDR3 sequences, approximately 4% seen once. In germline, CDR1 is LGHDT, CDR2 YNNKEL (reference sequence). The CDR3 is made up of 16 amino acids. V trimming: 1 base; J trimming: 9 bases; junction bases outside the gene matches: 9. There are a few counts of this clonotype. The antigen is undetermined. The chain is built from TRBV3-1 and TRBJ2-1; 10 bases are a match to TRBD2. The source is a man between 18 and 35 years old who received the YFV17D yellow fever vaccine. This sample comprised PBMCs, obtained 5 days after the yellow fever booster vaccination. CDR3 sequence reads: CASSQAGSGGSVEQFF. The CDR3 coding sequence is TGTGCCAGCAGCCAAGCCGGTAGCGGGGGGAGTGTTGAGCAGTTCTTC.